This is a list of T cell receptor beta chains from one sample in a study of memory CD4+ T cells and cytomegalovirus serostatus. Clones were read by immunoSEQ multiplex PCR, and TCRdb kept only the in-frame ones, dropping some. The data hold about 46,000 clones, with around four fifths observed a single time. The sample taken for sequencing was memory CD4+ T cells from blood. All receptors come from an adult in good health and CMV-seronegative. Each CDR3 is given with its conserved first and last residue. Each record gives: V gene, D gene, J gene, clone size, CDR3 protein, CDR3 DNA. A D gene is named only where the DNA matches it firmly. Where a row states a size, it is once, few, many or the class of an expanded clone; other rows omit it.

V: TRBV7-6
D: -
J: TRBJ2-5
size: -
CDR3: CASSLAPGPQETQYF
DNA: TGTGCCAGCAGCTTAGCCCCGGGACCGCAAGAGACCCAGTACTTC

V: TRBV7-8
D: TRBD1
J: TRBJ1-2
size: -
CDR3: CASSLAGQGAYGYTF
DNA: TGTGCCAGCAGCTTAGCGGGACAGGGGGCCTATGGCTACACCTTC

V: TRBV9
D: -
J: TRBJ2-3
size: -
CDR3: CASSVLPQDTQYF
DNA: TGTGCCAGCAGCGTACTCCCCCAAGATACGCAGTATTTT

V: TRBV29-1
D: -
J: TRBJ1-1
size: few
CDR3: CSVEGDTEAFF
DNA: TGCAGCGTTGAAGGGGACACTGAAGCTTTCTTT

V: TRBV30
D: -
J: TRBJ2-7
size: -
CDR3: CAWSRRTDSYEQYF
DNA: TGTGCCTGGAGCCGCCGGACGGACTCTTACGAGCAGTACTTC

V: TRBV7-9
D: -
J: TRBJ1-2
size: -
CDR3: CASSLASGRESYTF
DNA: TGTGCCAGCAGCTTAGCGAGTGGCAGGGAGAGCTACACCTTC

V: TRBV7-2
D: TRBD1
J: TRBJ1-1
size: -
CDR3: CASSLTGQGYTEAFF
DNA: TGTGCCAGCAGCTTAACGGGACAGGGTTACACTGAAGCTTTCTTT

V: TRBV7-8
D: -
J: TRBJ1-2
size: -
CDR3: CASSLHRESRPGYTF
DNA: TGTGCCAGCAGCTTACACAGGGAGTCGAGGCCTGGCTACACCTTC

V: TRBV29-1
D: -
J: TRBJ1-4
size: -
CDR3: CSVESNEKLFF
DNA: TGCAGCGTTGAATCAAATGAAAAACTGTTTTTT

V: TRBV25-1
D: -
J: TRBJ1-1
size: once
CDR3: CASSDGFVGNTEAFF
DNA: TGTGCCAGCAGTGATGGTTTTGTAGGGAACACTGAAGCTTTCTTT

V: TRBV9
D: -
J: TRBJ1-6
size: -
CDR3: CASSAAGGGSSSPLHF
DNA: TGTGCCAGCAGCGCAGCCGGGGGAGGCAGTAGCTCACCCCTCCACTTT

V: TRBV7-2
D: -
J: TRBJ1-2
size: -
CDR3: CASSSPHSYGYTF
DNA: TGTGCCAGCAGCTCACCGCACAGCTATGGCTACACCTTC

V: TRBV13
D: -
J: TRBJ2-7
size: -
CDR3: CASSRRGLGGPADEQYF
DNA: TGTGCCAGCAGCCGACGTGGGTTGGGGGGGCCGGCGGACGAGCAGTACTTC

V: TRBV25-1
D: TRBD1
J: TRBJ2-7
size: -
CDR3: CASSEIGTGYYEQYF
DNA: TGTGCCAGCAGTGAAATTGGGACAGGGTACTACGAGCAGTACTTC

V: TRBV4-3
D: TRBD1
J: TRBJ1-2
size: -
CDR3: CASSQVGTGASYGYTF
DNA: TGCGCCAGCAGCCAAGTTGGTACAGGGGCGAGCTATGGCTACACCTTC

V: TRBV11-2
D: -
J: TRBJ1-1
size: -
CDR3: CASSLGRTGQLFF
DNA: TGTGCCAGCAGCTTGGGGCGAACTGGACAGCTTTTCTTT

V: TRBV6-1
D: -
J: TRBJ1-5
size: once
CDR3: CASREQSNQPQHF
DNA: TGTGCCAGCAGAGAACAGAGCAATCAGCCCCAGCATTTT

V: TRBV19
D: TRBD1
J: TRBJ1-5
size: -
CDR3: CASSSGQGKAQPQHF
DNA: TGTGCCAGTAGTAGCGGACAGGGGAAGGCTCAGCCCCAGCATTTT

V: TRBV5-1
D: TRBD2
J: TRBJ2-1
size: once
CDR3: CASGSGGALREQFF
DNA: TGCGCCAGCGGAAGCGGGGGGGCCCTCCGAGAGCAGTTCTTC

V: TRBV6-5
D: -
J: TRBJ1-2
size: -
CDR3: CASSRSAGARVGYTF
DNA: TGTGCCAGCAGTCGCTCCGCGGGGGCGAGGGTTGGCTACACCTTC

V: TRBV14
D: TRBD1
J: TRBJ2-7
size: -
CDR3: CASSRDRIDEQYF
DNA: TGTGCCAGCAGCCGGGACAGGATCGACGAGCAGTACTTC

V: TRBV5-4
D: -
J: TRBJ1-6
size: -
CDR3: CASSSRAEGGDSPLHF
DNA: TGTGCCAGCAGCTCCCGGGCGGAGGGGGGTGATTCACCCCTCCACTTT

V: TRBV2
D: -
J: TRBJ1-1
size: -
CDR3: CASSELPNTEAFF
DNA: TGTGCCAGCAGTGAACTTCCGAACACTGAAGCTTTCTTT

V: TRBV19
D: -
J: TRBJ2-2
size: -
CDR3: CASSISGAGELFF
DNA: TGTGCCAGTAGTATTTCTGGCGCCGGGGAGCTGTTTTTT

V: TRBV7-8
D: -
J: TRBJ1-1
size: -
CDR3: CASSSDRLNTEAFF
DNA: TGTGCCAGCAGCTCCGACAGGCTGAACACTGAAGCTTTCTTT

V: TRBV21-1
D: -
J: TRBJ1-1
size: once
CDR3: CASSKAQTGASNTEAFF
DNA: TGTGCCAGCAGCAAAGCGCAGACAGGGGCCTCGAACACTGAAGCTTTCTTT